Here is one T cell receptor (beta chain) with its context. The assay was immunoSEQ multiplex PCR, and TCRdb's table has in-frame clones only and misses some. The table lists fewer than 150,000 clones, more than 65% of them singletons, with 20% to 25% in the top ten. The data were obtained in a study of shared clonotypes between healthy human individuals. With 2 bases removed from V and 6 bases from J, the gap between germline ends came to 11 bases. Looked up from germline, CDR1 is MNHEY and CDR2 is SMNVEV (reference sequence). The CDR3 covers 14 residues. CD8 memory cells included CD45RO+ cells plus CCR7-negative CD45RA+ TemRA cells.

The sequenced material came from memory CD8+ T cells sorted from blood. Subset defined: CD45RO+ cells pooled with CCR7-negative TemRA cells. This chain links TRBV27 with TRBJ2-1; D is uncertain. The receptor comes from a woman in her twenties or thirties in good health. CDR3 coding DNA: TGTGCCAGCAGTTTAATCCCTCCATTCAATGAGCAGTTCTTC. Its translation: CASSLIPPFNEQFF.